This T cell receptor (beta chain) was documented in a study of cytomegalovirus exposure and HLA in healthy donors. Whole-study results and caveats: Reports showed the classifier diagnosing cytomegalovirus status with high specificity and sensitivity.

This clone was observed a few times. Its antigen is not identified. 60 Vbeta and 13 Jbeta primers were used in PCR. Data came from immunoSEQ multiplex PCR; TCRdb stores just in-frame clones and leaves some out. This sample has some 140,000 clones, with about four fifths found just once. Trimming removed 10 bases from V and 8 bases from J; junction bases left unmatched: 17. CDR1 is SNHLY, CDR2 FYNNEI, per germline. The length of the CDR3 is 15 residues. The sequencing input was PBMCs. The V and J genes are TRBV2 and TRBJ1-2; TRBD1 matches at 9 bases. The sequence came from a man aged 18 to 29 in good health and CMV-seronegative. CDR3 loop: CATKAPGTGKRGYTF. Written as DNA, the CDR3 is TGTGCCACCAAAGCTCCCGGGACAGGGAAGAGAGGCTACACCTTC.